This T cell receptor (beta chain) was recovered during a study of T cells in Graves' hyperthyroidism and ophthalmopathy. From 10 ml of fresh peripheral blood, PBMCs were isolated. From RNA transcripts, TCR beta CDR3 regions were amplified. A first-round RT-PCR of the TCR CDR3 used the HTBI primer set. TCRdb re-called the multiplex PCR reads through MiXCR, storing one row per CDR3 protein. The sample gives approximately 620,000 distinct CDR3 sequences, approximately 14% of which show up once; under 7% is in the top ten. Germline V gene data show CDR1 as SGDLS and CDR2 as YYNGEE. CDR3 length equals 13 residues. With 1 base clipped from V and 7 bases from J, the junction kept 3 bases outside the gene matches.

The chain recombines TRBV9 with TRBJ1-2; 8 nucleotides match TRBD1. The TCR comes from a woman aged 25 to 39 with Graves' hyperthyroidism that later progressed to Graves' ophthalmopathy. The specimen was blood. CDR3 DNA sequence: TGTGCCAGCAGCGTACCGGGACAGGTTGGCTACACCTTC. Encoded protein: CASSVPGQVGYTF.